The T cell receptor (beta chain) described here comes from a study of metastatic and nonmetastatic thyroid tumors. In the study overall: The study looked at repertoires side by side in blood and in tumor or nodule tissue from malignant and benign thyroid patients. Study-wide findings and caveats: Malignant thyroid tumors reportedly had TCR beta diversity that was significantly higher than in benign nodules, in blood and tumor.

This clone was picked up many times. What it recognizes is unknown. This may stem from a read error, because a much larger clone lies one nucleotide away. This likely comes from a read error, as the CDR3 has no conserved phenylalanine or tryptophan at its end. In the study's own analysis: The study's classifier, a distant-metastasis tool for papillary thyroid cancer, was built using CDR3 differences across clinicopathological groups. TCRdb reanalyzed the PCR reads with MiXCR. Here the V and J calls rest on TCRdb's processing, not on the authors' analysis. The table includes 25,000 to 40,000 clones, about 20% detected once. This CDR3 contains 12 residues. The V end was cut by 4 bases, the J end by 1 base, with 5 bases between. Every patient was untreated before thyroid surgery.

The genes are TRBV12-3 or TRBV12-4 and TRBJ2-7, with D unclear. Sequencing used blood. The origin of this receptor is a female donor with papillary thyroid cancer or a benign thyroid nodule (not recorded which). Some clones in this sample may be carry-over from other donors' samples. The DNA for the CDR3 is TGTGCCAGCAGTTCGCTTTCCTACGAGCAGTACCTC. Encoded protein: CASSSLSYEQYL.